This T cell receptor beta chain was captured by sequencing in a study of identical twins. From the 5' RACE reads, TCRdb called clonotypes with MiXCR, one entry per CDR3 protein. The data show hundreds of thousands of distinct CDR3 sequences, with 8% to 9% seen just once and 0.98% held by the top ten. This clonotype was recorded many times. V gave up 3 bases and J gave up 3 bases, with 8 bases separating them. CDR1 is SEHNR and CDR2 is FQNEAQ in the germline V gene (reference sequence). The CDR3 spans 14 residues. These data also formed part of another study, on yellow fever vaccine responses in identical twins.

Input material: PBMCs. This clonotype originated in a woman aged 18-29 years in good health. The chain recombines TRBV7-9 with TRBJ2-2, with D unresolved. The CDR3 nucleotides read TGTGCCAGCAGCTTGGACGGATACACCGGGGAGCTGTTTTTT. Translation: CASSLDGYTGELFF.